This T cell receptor beta chain was captured in a study of blood T cell repertoires in COVID-19. CDR3 length: 16 amino acids. V shed 5 bases, J shed 6 bases, and the junction held 8 bases outside the gene matches. Germline-derived CDR1 and CDR2 are LNHDA and SQIVND (reference sequence). The assay was immunoSEQ multiplex PCR, and TCRdb's table has in-frame clones only and misses some. Among 35,000 to 55,000 clones listed, roughly nine tenths were seen once. The specimen sequenced was peripheral blood. This chain uses TRBV19 with TRBJ2-7, with 15 bases lining up with TRBD2. This sequence originates from a man in his 70s with active COVID-19. The CDR3 sequence: CASSPTGLAGGPEQYF. DNA for the CDR3: TGTGCCAGTAGTCCCACGGGACTAGCGGGAGGTCCCGAGCAGTACTTC.